This T cell receptor (beta chain) was identified in a study of blood T cell repertoires in COVID-19. This table comes from immunoSEQ multiplex PCR, and its TCRdb copy is limited to in-frame clones, with some not included. Of 120,000 or so clones in the sample, around four fifths were seen once. The V end lost 1 base, the J end lost 1 base, and 10 bases lay between the germline ends. Germline V gene lookup returns CDR1 SEHNR and CDR2 FQNEAQ (reference sequence). The CDR3 spans 15 residues. The source of this sequence is an elderly man with active or convalescent COVID-19. This chain links TRBV7-9 with TRBJ2-5, with D hard to call. The sequenced material came from peripheral blood. CDR3 sequence (DNA): TGTGCCAGCAGCTTAGGGAGTCCCAGCCAAGAGACCCAGTACTTC. Translating it yields CASSLGSPSQETQYF.